This entry lists 13 T cell receptor beta chains sequenced from one sample in a study of vaccination effects on CD4 cells after COVID-19. Before sequencing, viral peptide pools were used by the ViraFEST assay to expand antigen-specific CD4+ T cells. The culture ran for roughly ten days before CD4+ T cells were isolated. Participants received two doses of either the BNT162b2 or mRNA-1273 vaccine. Using immunoSEQ multiplex PCR, the repertoire was profiled, and TCRdb retains in-frame clones only, with some absent. The sample holds roughly 30,000 clones, approximately 71% seen once. Antigens of these TCRs are unknown. This specimen was CD4+ T cells from PBMCs cultured with HCoV-NL63 spike peptides, taken after COVID-19 vaccination. These receptors were obtained from a human donor who received a COVID-19 vaccine.

This sequence joins TRBV6-5 and TRBJ1-2; D possibly corresponds to TRBD1 (5 bases). The CDR3 has 13 residues. Germline lookup yields CDR1 MNHEY and CDR2 SVGAGI. V was clipped by 6 bases and J by 5 bases, with 13 bases between them. CDR3 protein: CASRETAHYGYTF. The CDR3 DNA reads TGTGCCAGCAGGGAGACAGCCCATTATGGCTACACCTTC.

This chain connects TRBV6-5 to TRBJ2-3; no firm D call. Trimming took off 6 bases at V and 2 bases at J, with 6 bases between the two ends. The CDR3 runs 12 residues. Germline CDR1 reads MNHEY; CDR2 reads SVGAGI. CDR3 amino acids: CASRDPTDTQYF. The CDR3, as DNA: TGTGCCAGCAGGGACCCCACAGATACGCAGTATTTT.

This chain uses TRBV19 with TRBJ2-7; 13 nucleotides match TRBD2. The germline gives CDR1 LNHDA, CDR2 SQIVND (reference sequence). Trimming took 10 bases from V and 3 from J; bases not matched to a gene: 6. The CDR3 runs 14 residues. The CDR3 sequence: CATQTSGGYYEQYF. In nucleotides, the CDR3 is TGTGCCACCCAGACTAGCGGGGGGTACTACGAGCAGTACTTC.

V usage is TRBV19 and J usage is TRBJ1-5; D gene unclear. V lost 5 bases to trimming and J lost 5 bases, with 19 bases between them. CDR3 length equals 16 residues. The V gene's germline CDR1 is LNHDA and CDR2 SQIVND (reference sequence). The CDR3 region has the DNA TGTGCCAGTAGTGGAGGTTACACGGGTAGGGATCAGCCCCAGCATTTT. It translates to CASSGGYTGRDQPQHF.

In the case of this clone: Relative to the germline gene, one junction end is altered; a read error may explain this. The chain uses TRBV25-1 and TRBJ1-4, with a weak D call TRBD1 (5 bases). Germline loops: CDR1 MGHDK, CDR2 SYGVNS. The CDR3 is made up of 13 amino acids. Here the CDR3 DNA reads TGTGCCAGCAGTGAATTCGGAACGGCAGGGCCTATTTTT. It encodes CASSEFGTAGPIF.

This chain links TRBV18 with TRBJ2-5; TRBD2 matches 7 bases. Germline assignment: CDR1 KGHSH and CDR2 LQKENI. Trimming cost V 2 bases and J 1 base; bases outside gene matches: 7. There are 16 residues in the CDR3. This chain's CDR3 is CASSPRAGVRQETQYF. As DNA, the CDR3 is TGTGCCAGCTCACCAAGGGCGGGAGTCCGCCAAGAGACCCAGTACTTC.

By its share, this clone is medium-sized (0.01 to 0.1%). The V call is TRBV11-3, the J call TRBJ2-2; 8 nucleotides match TRBD2. In germline, CDR1 is SGHNT, CDR2 YENEEA. There are 18 residues in the CDR3. With 0 bases clipped from V and 5 bases from J, the junction kept 11 bases outside the gene matches. The CDR3 here is CASSLEQSGTRSTGELFF. DNA for the CDR3: TGTGCCAGCAGCTTAGAGCAGTCCGGGACTAGATCTACCGGGGAGCTGTTTTTT.

V and J are TRBV18 and TRBJ1-4; 8 bases are a match to TRBD1. The length of the CDR3 is 14 residues. With 3 bases clipped from V and 8 bases from J, the junction kept 5 bases outside the gene matches. Germline V gives CDR1 KGHSH, CDR2 LQKENI. The CDR3 DNA is TGTGCCAGCTCACCCCGGACAGGGATAGAAAAACTGTTTTTT. Amino acid sequence: CASSPRTGIEKLFF.

This clone was detected only a few times. The chain uses TRBV10-1 and TRBJ1-1; no firm D call. The ends were cut back, 2 bases at V and 2 bases at J, with 6 bases in the middle. CDR1 is WNHNN and CDR2 is SYGVQD in the germline V gene (reference sequence). This CDR3 is 13 amino acids long. CDR3 bases: TGCGCCAGCAGTGAGCAGCTCAACACTGAAGCTTTCTTT. Translating it yields CASSEQLNTEAFF.

The V gene is TRBV6-6, the J gene TRBJ2-7, with D perhaps given as TRBD1 or TRBD2 (6 bases each). Trimming removed 0 bases at V and 2 bases at J, with 11 bases between. Germline loops: CDR1 MNHNY, CDR2 SVGAGI (reference sequence). This CDR3 contains 15 residues. The CDR3 DNA reads TGTGCCAGCAGTTACTCGTTCGGGGGCGCCTACGAGCAGTACTTC. This codes for CASSYSFGGAYEQYF.

V and J are TRBV5-1 and TRBJ2-3, with TRBD1 identical over 8 bases. Trimming at V came to 0 bases and at J to 5 bases, leaving 2 bases not matched to a gene. Per germline, CDR1 SGHRS and CDR2 YFSETQ. This CDR3 contains 14 residues. The DNA of the CDR3 is TGCGCCAGCAGCTTGGACAGGGGGGAAGATACGCAGTATTTT. Protein product: CASSLDRGEDTQYF.

J is TRBJ1-3 and V is TRBV10-3; D gene ambiguous. With 4 bases removed from V and 3 bases from J, the gap between germline ends came to 16 bases. The CDR3 is 16 amino acids. The germline CDR1 and CDR2 sequences are ENHRY and SYGVKD. Here the CDR3 reads CAISANQVGNGNTIYF. Written as DNA, the CDR3 is TGTGCCATCAGTGCCAATCAGGTCGGCAATGGAAACACCATATATTTT.

The chain links TRBV6-2 or TRBV6-3 to TRBJ1-3, with D hard to call. The V gene lost 2 bases and the J gene lost 5 bases, with 13 bases spanning the gap. The CDR3 has 15 residues. The V gene's germline CDR1 is MNHEY and CDR2 SVGEGT. The CDR3 sequence is CASSYTQVLRNTIYF. CDR3 bases: TGTGCCAGCAGTTACACTCAGGTTCTCCGAAACACCATATATTTT.